A selection of T cell receptor beta chains follows, all from one sample in a study of blood T cell repertoires in COVID-19. TCRdb's table, derived via immunoSEQ multiplex PCR, lists solely in-frame clones and lacks some. The sample holds about 310,000 clones, under 90% seen once. Material for sequencing was peripheral blood. Every receptor here comes from a woman younger than 45 with COVID-19, enrolled during active disease. Each CDR3 is given with its conserved first and last residue. A D gene is named only where the DNA matches it firmly. Clone size is given for some rows only: seen once, a few or many times, or a class if the clone is expanded.

CDR3 protein | CDR3 DNA | V gene | D gene | J gene | clone size
CTSSQLCRPVSGNTIYF | TGCACCAGCAGCCAATTGTGCAGGCCTGTTTCTGGAAACACCATATATTTT | TRBV1 | - | TRBJ1-3 | -
CASSLEPPTSGSSYEQYF | TGTGCCAGCAGTTTAGAACCCCCAACTAGCGGGAGTTCCTACGAGCAGTACTTC | TRBV5-4 | TRBD2 | TRBJ2-7 | -
CASSPLPDRVGNTIYF | TGTGCCAGCAGTCCACTCCCGGACAGGGTCGGAAACACCATATATTTT | TRBV27 | TRBD1 | TRBJ1-3 | -
CASTGTDFSGANVLTF | TGTGCCAGTACCGGGACAGATTTCTCTGGGGCCAACGTCCTGACTTTC | TRBV19 | TRBD1 | TRBJ2-6 | -
CASSLLDRGGGNQPQHF | TGCGCCAGCAGCCTGTTGGACAGGGGGGGTGGAAATCAGCCCCAGCATTTT | TRBV4-1 | TRBD1 | TRBJ1-5 | -
CASSLTGLPSNTEAFF | TGTGCCAGCAGCCTCACAGGGCTCCCCTCGAACACTGAAGCTTTCTTT | TRBV2 | - | TRBJ1-1 | -
CASSVSDRVYGYTF | TGTGCCAGCAGCGTAAGTGACAGGGTCTATGGCTACACCTTC | TRBV9 | TRBD1 | TRBJ1-2 | -
CASSLWGGTNEKLFF | TGTGCCAGCAGTTTATGGGGGGGAACTAATGAAAAACTGTTTTTT | TRBV28 | - | TRBJ1-4 | once
CASSLTSVFSTDTQYF | TGTGCCAGCAGCTTGACTAGCGTATTTAGCACAGATACGCAGTATTTT | TRBV5-5 | TRBD2 | TRBJ2-3 | -
CAWTPGTSTDTQYF | TGTGCCTGGACACCCGGGACTAGCACAGATACGCAGTATTTT | TRBV30 | - | TRBJ2-3 | -